This T cell receptor beta chain was sequenced during a study of CD8 T cells in ankylosing spondylitis. Germline V lookup: CDR1 SGHVS, CDR2 FQNEAQ. CDR3 length: 20 amino acids. V gave up 5 bases and J gave up 0 bases; unmatched junction bases: 14. Findings and caveats of the study: Among TCR beta sequences, a motif of roughly 8 highly homologous variants appeared characteristic of ankylosing spondylitis blood. Matched ankylosing spondylitis synovial fluid reportedly showed significant enrichment of disease-linked clones.

The table lists this clonotype with a few counts. Its antigen remains unknown. MiXCR, applied by TCRdb to the 5' RACE reads, yields one record per CDR3 protein. The table includes 200,000 or so distinct CDR3 sequences, about 26% detected once. Sequenced sample: blood, either unsorted or a sorted T cell fraction (not recorded which). This chain joins TRBV7-8 and TRBJ2-2; TRBD1 agrees at 11 bases. The clonotype comes from a male donor with ankylosing spondylitis or in good health (not recorded which). The CDR3 protein is CASSQVQGQGAFANTGELFF. The CDR3, as DNA: TGTGCCAGCAGCCAGGTCCAAGGACAGGGGGCGTTCGCGAACACCGGGGAGCTGTTTTTT.